This is a list of T cell receptor beta chains from one sample in a study of blood T cell repertoires in COVID-19. Here immunoSEQ multiplex PCR was the method, and the copy in TCRdb shows in-frame clones only, minus some. The sample has about 260,000 clones, more than 75% seen once. Sequenced sample: peripheral blood. These TCRs come from a man aged 35-49 years who had recovered from COVID-19. Each CDR3 is given without its conserved first and last residue. Fields, in order: J gene, V gene, CDR3 protein.

J gene: TRBJ1-1
V gene: TRBV7-6
CDR3 protein: ASSLASGVGTEAF

J gene: TRBJ2-3
V gene: TRBV7-9
CDR3 protein: ASREVGGYTDTQY

J gene: TRBJ2-7
V gene: TRBV30
CDR3 protein: ACTGGYEQY

J gene: TRBJ1-3
V gene: TRBV12-5
CDR3 protein: ASGLVNSGVSGNTIY

J gene: TRBJ1-5
V gene: TRBV7-2
CDR3 protein: ASSLSRVQPQH

J gene: TRBJ1-2
V gene: TRBV7-2
CDR3 protein: ASSLALRPGYGYT

J gene: TRBJ1-4
V gene: TRBV7-2
CDR3 protein: ASSSGSSEKLF

J gene: TRBJ1-1
V gene: TRBV29-1
CDR3 protein: SVHRDSRLNTEAF

J gene: TRBJ2-1
V gene: TRBV10-3
CDR3 protein: ATRLAGGPSVEQF

J gene: TRBJ2-7
V gene: TRBV5-1
CDR3 protein: ASSSPGQGAYEQY

J gene: TRBJ1-4
V gene: TRBV29-1
CDR3 protein: SVSRGRAANEKLF

J gene: TRBJ2-7
V gene: TRBV6-5
CDR3 protein: ASSHDKYYEQY

J gene: TRBJ2-4
V gene: TRBV18
CDR3 protein: ASSPIGRSPVAKNIQY

J gene: TRBJ2-3
V gene: TRBV5-6
CDR3 protein: ASTLAGTSGTDTQY

J gene: TRBJ2-5
V gene: TRBV9
CDR3 protein: ASSVGGSETQY

J gene: TRBJ2-1
V gene: TRBV9
CDR3 protein: ASSPRAGVWDNEQF

J gene: TRBJ1-1
V gene: TRBV28
CDR3 protein: ASSYLMNTEAF

J gene: TRBJ1-3
V gene: TRBV7-8
CDR3 protein: ASSLSGSARFAGNTIY

J gene: TRBJ2-3
V gene: TRBV21-1
CDR3 protein: ASSKRAAGGRGTDTQY

J gene: TRBJ2-2
V gene: TRBV2
CDR3 protein: ASRSTSGKTGELF

J gene: TRBJ2-3
V gene: TRBV15
CDR3 protein: ATSRRGPGTDTQY

J gene: TRBJ1-2
V gene: TRBV5-1
CDR3 protein: ASSLATGSVYGYT

J gene: TRBJ1-6
V gene: TRBV30
CDR3 protein: ACLDRDGSPLH

J gene: TRBJ1-2
V gene: TRBV4-1
CDR3 protein: ASSPAEGVNYGYT

J gene: TRBJ1-6
V gene: TRBV12-3/TRBV12-4
CDR3 protein: ASRTVNSPLH

J gene: TRBJ2-2
V gene: TRBV7-2
CDR3 protein: ASSARDRGFNTGELF

J gene: TRBJ1-1
V gene: TRBV5-1
CDR3 protein: ASKPGTLNTEAF

J gene: TRBJ1-6
V gene: TRBV18
CDR3 protein: ASSPPGGSNSPLH

J gene: TRBJ1-3
V gene: TRBV5-5
CDR3 protein: ASSVGASGNTIY

J gene: TRBJ2-7
V gene: TRBV7-2
CDR3 protein: ASSSVAGGPPYGQY

J gene: TRBJ1-1
V gene: TRBV2
CDR3 protein: ASSEDRGREAF

J gene: TRBJ2-1
V gene: TRBV20-1
CDR3 protein: SASPGGPYNEQF

J gene: TRBJ2-7
V gene: TRBV4-3
CDR3 protein: ASSRVRDSSYEQY

J gene: TRBJ2-1
V gene: TRBV5-1
CDR3 protein: ASSSISGGAHNEQF

J gene: TRBJ1-6
V gene: TRBV7-9
CDR3 protein: ASSFFGTPLH

J gene: TRBJ2-1
V gene: TRBV9
CDR3 protein: ASSSLSRAAGDEQF

J gene: TRBJ2-7
V gene: TRBV27
CDR3 protein: ASSSGSGYEQY

J gene: TRBJ1-2
V gene: TRBV3-1/TRBV3-2
CDR3 protein: ASSQTGQDSYGYT

J gene: TRBJ1-5
V gene: TRBV6-2/TRBV6-3
CDR3 protein: ASSRRGAYSNQPQH

J gene: TRBJ2-3
V gene: TRBV19
CDR3 protein: ASSLGGGTDTQY

J gene: TRBJ1-5
V gene: TRBV7-8
CDR3 protein: ASSLDGTRNQPQH

J gene: TRBJ1-1
V gene: TRBV5-1
CDR3 protein: ASSQSRGITEAF

J gene: TRBJ1-1
V gene: TRBV3-1/TRBV3-2
CDR3 protein: ASSPLSGLNTEAF

J gene: TRBJ1-1
V gene: TRBV27
CDR3 protein: ASRSPGTGALNTEAF

J gene: TRBJ1-6
V gene: TRBV4-1
CDR3 protein: ASSQVQNYNSPLH

J gene: TRBJ1-5
V gene: TRBV30
CDR3 protein: AWSRTGWSQPQH

J gene: TRBJ2-5
V gene: TRBV7-8
CDR3 protein: ASSLERRGGETQY

J gene: TRBJ1-6
V gene: TRBV27
CDR3 protein: ASRGGQTSSYNSPLH

J gene: TRBJ2-5
V gene: TRBV5-4
CDR3 protein: ASSPGTGQETQY

J gene: TRBJ1-2
V gene: TRBV29-1
CDR3 protein: SAGDRVNYGYT

J gene: TRBJ2-7
V gene: TRBV7-2
CDR3 protein: ASSVGGASYEQY

J gene: TRBJ2-7
V gene: TRBV5-4
CDR3 protein: ASSLESVISYEQY

J gene: TRBJ2-1
V gene: TRBV6-5
CDR3 protein: ASSLTGYNEQF

J gene: TRBJ2-1
V gene: TRBV9
CDR3 protein: ASSVRIARETSYNEQF

J gene: TRBJ2-7
V gene: TRBV7-6
CDR3 protein: ASSSSARDYEQY

J gene: TRBJ2-7
V gene: TRBV11-2
CDR3 protein: ASSLVSLVEQY

J gene: TRBJ1-2
V gene: TRBV15
CDR3 protein: ATRGATVLGYT

J gene: TRBJ1-1
V gene: TRBV5-1
CDR3 protein: ASSLAGAPEAF